This T cell receptor beta chain was found in a study of OX40 agonist ivuxolimab in advanced cancers. V was pared by 4 bases and J by 9 bases, with 9 bases of the junction left unmatched. CDR3 length: 14 residues. Germline values: CDR1 MNHEY, CDR2 SMNVEV (reference sequence). Sequencing used immunoSEQ multiplex PCR; TCRdb keeps in-frame clones, though not all of them. Counted here are 55,000 to 75,000 clones, roughly nine tenths occurring once; the ten biggest clones make up roughly 3.8%. This clonotype originated in an adult with an advanced solid tumor such as melanoma, head and neck, liver or kidney cancer. V usage is TRBV27 and J usage is TRBJ2-1; 7 bases match TRBD2. The sequencing used CD4+ or CD8+ T cells sorted from blood, collected in a trial of the OX40 agonist ivuxolimab. As DNA, the CDR3 is TGTGCCAGCAGTTCAGGCGGGAGATTAGGTGAGCAGTTCTTC. Residues: CASSSGGRLGEQFF.